The 5 T cell receptor beta chains reported below all come from one sample, sequenced in a study of somatic mutations in cytotoxic T cells in rheumatoid arthritis. This table comes from immunoSEQ multiplex PCR, and its TCRdb copy is limited to in-frame clones, with some not included. The sample carries about 20,000 clones, over 70% recorded once. The sequencing sample was made of CD8+ T cells sorted from blood. The receptors were gathered from an adult with rheumatoid arthritis.

The J gene is TRBJ2-1, the V gene TRBV11-3, with D possibly being TRBD2 (5 bases). V gave up 5 bases and J gave up 2 bases, with 10 bases separating them. Germline assignment: CDR1 SGHNT and CDR2 YENEEA. CDR3 size: 14 residues. This chain's CDR3 is CASSRSGPYNEQFF. In DNA form, the CDR3 reads TGTGCCAGCAGCCGGAGCGGCCCCTACAATGAGCAGTTCTTC. Full variable domain (rest looked up from reference TRBV11-3 and TRBJ2-1): EAGVVQSPRYKIIEKKQPVAFWCNPISGHNTLYWYLQNLGQGPELLIRYENEEAVDDSQLPKDRFSAERLKGVDSTLKIQPAELGDSAVYLCASSRSGPYNEQFFGPGTRLTVL.

The CDR3 DNA reads as TGCAGCGTTGGGGCCGAAGATAGCAATCAGCCCCAGCATTTT. Translated, it gives CSVGAEDSNQPQHF. V usage is TRBV29-1 and J usage is TRBJ1-5; D call uncertain. CDR1 SQVTM and CDR2 ANQGSEA come from the germline V gene. The CDR3 sequence is 14 residues long. V lost 4 bases and J 0 bases, leaving 10 bases between the germline ends.

The V call is TRBV5-4, the J call TRBJ2-1, with D possibly TRBD2 on 5 matching bases. This CDR3 is built from 13 residues. V shed 10 bases and J shed 6 bases, with 17 bases lying between them. Germline V gene lookup returns CDR1 SGHNT and CDR2 YYREEE (reference sequence). The CDR3 sequence: CAYQDFSGNEQFF. CDR3 in DNA: TGTGCCTACCAGGACTTCTCGGGCAATGAGCAGTTCTTC. The entire variable domain, with the rest obtained from reference TRBV5-4 and TRBJ2-1, is as follows: ETGVTQSPTHLIKTRGQQVTLRCSSQSGHNTVSWYQQALGQGPQFIFQYYREEENGRGNFPPRFSGLQFPNYSSELNVNALELDDSALYLCAYQDFSGNEQFFGPGTRLTVL.

The CDR3 bases are TGTGCTAGTGCCGGACTCAGCCCCGGGACTAGCGGGAGGGCCTGGTCCTACAATGAGCAGTTCTTC. Protein product: CASAGLSPGTSGRAWSYNEQFF. V is TRBV12-5 and J is TRBJ2-1, with 16 nucleotides matching TRBD2. The V segment lost 7 bases and the J segment 1 base; nucleotides outside the gene matches: 19. Germline V gene data show CDR1 as LGHNT and CDR2 as FRNRAP. The CDR3 has 22 amino acids.

This chain joins TRBV4-2 and TRBJ2-5; D possibly corresponds to TRBD2 (5 bases). The J call may be faulty, since TRBJ2-7 better matches the DNA end. The CDR3 contains 14 residues. Germline CDR1 and CDR2: LGHNA and YNFKEQ. CDR3 coding DNA: TGTGCCAGCAGCCCTTCTGGACTCGACTACGAGCAGTACTTC. Translated, it gives CASSPSGLDYEQYF.